The 31 T cell receptor beta chains given below trace back to one sample, sequenced in a study of blood T cell repertoires in COVID-19 (dated by TCRdb to about 2020). Library generation was performed with the immunoSEQ multiplex PCR assay. The source is immuneACCESS, and TCRdb retained only in-frame sequences with V and J called. Part of the clones is not carried over; for the studies checked, unresolved V genes explain less than half of this, and the remainder is unexplained. Here the sample has fewer than 200,000 clones; more than 75% occur a single time. The ten most abundant clones make up roughly 2.5% of the sample. Sequencing was carried out using peripheral blood. The receptors here all came from a man aged 40-55 years with active or convalescent COVID-19.

This clone was seen once. The chain combines TRBV27 with TRBJ2-7, with TRBD1 matching 8 bases. V shed 7 bases, J shed 0 bases, and the junction held 8 bases outside the gene matches. Germline lookup yields CDR1 MNHEY and CDR2 SMNVEV (reference sequence). The CDR3 has 15 amino acids. This chain's CDR3 is CASTTRTGISYEQYF. The CDR3 region has the DNA TGTGCCAGCACCACCCGGACAGGGATCTCCTACGAGCAGTACTTC.

The rearrangement uses TRBV25-1 and TRBJ1-5; weak D call: TRBD1 (6 bases). Germline lookup yields CDR1 MGHDK and CDR2 SYGVNS. V was trimmed by 4 bases and J by 4 bases, leaving 14 bases between them. This CDR3 has 15 amino acids. CDR3 nucleotide sequence: TGTGCCAGCAGTGGGGGGCAGGGTGCAAATCAGCCCCAGCATTTT. It translates to CASSGGQGANQPQHF.

The chain has TRBV30 and TRBJ1-1; 9 bases map to TRBD1. V lost 0 bases to trimming and J lost 8 bases; unmatched junction nucleotides: 7. In germline, CDR1 is GTSNPN, CDR2 SVGIG (reference sequence). The CDR3 runs 14 residues. The CDR3 DNA reads as TGTGCCTGGAGTGTACCTGGGACAGGGCAAGAAGCTTTCTTT. Its protein product is CAWSVPGTGQEAFF.

In this sample, this clone turned up a few times. The CDR3 DNA sequence: TGTGCCAGCAGCTTAAACCGGGACAGGGGCACCATTGGCTACACCTTC. Translating it yields CASSLNRDRGTIGYTF. The chain links TRBV7-8 to TRBJ1-2; TRBD1 matches at 10 bases. CDR1 SGHVS and CDR2 FQNEAQ come from the germline V gene. This CDR3 has 16 residues. Trimming cost V 2 bases and J 7 bases; bases outside gene matches: 10.

This chain joins TRBV4-2 and TRBJ1-6; D might be TRBD1 (6 bases). Trimming stripped 1 base from V and 0 bases from J, with 13 bases between. CDR3 length: 18 residues. Germline V gene data show CDR1 as LGHNA and CDR2 as YNFKEQ. CDR3 DNA: TGTGCCAGCAGCCAAGGGGACACCGGTGTCTCCTATAATTCACCCCTCCACTTT. This gives the protein CASSQGDTGVSYNSPLHF.

The count of this clone is one. This chain uses TRBV9 with TRBJ1-5, with 12 positions matching TRBD1. The CDR3 has 15 residues. CDR1 is SGDLS and CDR2 is YYNGEE in the germline V gene. J gave up 5 bases and V 2 bases, and 2 bases lay outside the gene matches. CDR3 region: CASSVGQGAHQPQHF. The CDR3 DNA is TGTGCCAGCAGCGTGGGACAGGGGGCCCATCAGCCCCAGCATTTT.

This chain uses TRBV4-2 with TRBJ1-1; 10 bases are shared with TRBD1. This CDR3 region has 12 residues. The V segment lost 3 bases and the J segment 12 bases; nucleotides outside the gene matches: 4. Germline V lookup: CDR1 LGHNA, CDR2 YNFKEQ. The CDR3 loop reads CASSHGDRGSFF. DNA of the CDR3: TGTGCCAGCAGCCACGGGGACAGGGGATCTTTCTTT.

The J gene is TRBJ2-7, the V gene TRBV28; perhaps TRBD1 as D (6 bases). V dropped 7 bases and J dropped 2 bases, with 15 bases sitting between them. Per the germline V gene, CDR1 is MDHEN and CDR2 is SYDVKM. The CDR3 totals 14 residues. The CDR3 spells CASTPQGTTYEQYF. CDR3 nucleotide sequence: TGTGCCAGCACCCCACAGGGAACCACCTACGAGCAGTACTTC. The entire variable domain, with the rest obtained from reference TRBV28 and TRBJ2-7, is as follows: DVKVTQSSRYLVKRTGEKVFLECVQDMDHENMFWYRQDPGLGLRLIYFSYDVKMKEKGDIPEGYSVSREKKERFSLILESASTNQTSMYLCASTPQGTTYEQYFGPGTRLTVT.

The CDR3 spells CASSQPSGRSANYGYTF. The CDR3 coding sequence is TGCGCCAGCAGCCAACCGTCTGGGAGGTCGGCTAACTATGGCTACACCTTC. V is TRBV4-1 and J is TRBJ1-2; D gene unclear. CDR1 MGHRA and CDR2 YSYEKL come from the germline V gene. CDR3 length equals 17 residues. The ends were cut back, 2 bases at V and 0 bases at J, with 16 bases in the middle.

The rearrangement links TRBV25-1 to TRBJ1-1, with D perhaps TRBD1 (6 bases). CDR1 MGHDK and CDR2 SYGVNS come from the germline V gene. The ends were cut back, 4 bases at V and 4 bases at J, with 13 bases in the middle. The CDR3 is made up of 14 amino acids. CDR3 region: CASSGPGVVTEAFF. CDR3 coding DNA: TGTGCCAGCAGTGGTCCAGGGGTCGTCACTGAAGCTTTCTTT.

V and J are TRBV10-1 and TRBJ2-3, with D perhaps matching TRBD1 (5 bases). This CDR3 contains 14 residues. CDR1 WNHNN and CDR2 SYGVQD come from the germline V gene (reference sequence). Trimming stripped 3 bases from V and 2 bases from J, with 9 bases between. Here the CDR3 DNA reads TGCGCCAGCAGTGAAGGGGAACTCACAGATACGCAGTATTTT. It translates to CASSEGELTDTQYF.

This chain uses TRBV5-1 with TRBJ2-2, with 7 nucleotides matching TRBD1. The CDR3 covers 16 residues. V shed 3 bases and J 3 bases; nucleotides not matched to a gene: 8. Looked up from germline, CDR1 is SGHRS and CDR2 is YFSETQ. The CDR3 DNA reads TGCGCCAGCAGCTCACGACAGGGTCGTTACACCGGGGAGCTGTTTTTT. Its protein product is CASSSRQGRYTGELFF.

The CDR3 nucleotides read TGCGCCAGCAGCCAAGACTCTTCGAGGGCGGGCGACTATGGCTACACCTTC. Translating it yields CASSQDSSRAGDYGYTF. V gene TRBV4-1 combines with J gene TRBJ1-2; D gene ambiguous. The V end lost 0 bases, the J end lost 3 bases, and 17 bases lay between the germline ends. There are 17 residues in the CDR3. Germline CDR1 reads MGHRA; CDR2 reads YSYEKL.

The J gene is TRBJ1-2, the V gene TRBV5-5, with TRBD1 matching over 8 bases. V lost 3 bases, J lost 4 bases, and 5 bases stayed unmatched. The CDR3 contains 14 residues. The germline V gene encodes CDR1 SGHKS and CDR2 YYEKEE (reference sequence). CDR3 sequence (DNA): TGTGCCAGCAGCTGGGACAGGTTCAGCTATGGCTACACCTTC. It translates to CASSWDRFSYGYTF.

The gene calls are TRBV7-3 and TRBJ2-1; no reliable D call. Germline CDR1 reads SGHTA; CDR2 reads FQGTGA. Trimming pared 5 bases from V and 3 bases from J, leaving 14 bases between. The CDR3 spans 15 residues. The CDR3 sequence is CASSPQTVNYNEQFF. CDR3 bases: TGTGCCAGCAGCCCCCAAACAGTAAACTACAATGAGCAGTTCTTC.

The V and J genes are TRBV19 and TRBJ1-4; D not certain. CDR1 and CDR2 from the germline V gene are LNHDA and SQIVND (reference sequence). Trimming shortened V by 2 bases and J by 12 bases, and 13 bases separated the two germline ends. This CDR3 contains 13 residues. The CDR3 reads CASSIQEGWELFF. The CDR3 nucleotides read TGTGCCAGTAGTATACAGGAGGGTTGGGAACTGTTTTTT.

The V and J genes are TRBV5-1 and TRBJ1-3, with TRBD1 matching over 7 bases. CDR1 and CDR2 (germline): SGHRS, YFSETQ. The CDR3 covers 15 residues. Losses at the gene ends were 3 bases for V and 1 base for J; bases not matched to a gene: 4. The CDR3 protein is CASSSAGGSGNTIYF. CDR3 DNA: TGCGCCAGCAGCTCAGCAGGGGGTTCTGGAAACACCATATATTTT.

This chain uses TRBV27 with TRBJ1-2, with D perhaps matching TRBD1 (5 bases). The CDR3 consists of 13 residues. V dropped 4 bases and J dropped 4 bases, with 10 bases sitting between them. Germline CDR1 MNHEY, CDR2 SMNVEV (reference sequence). CDR3 residues: CASSSGRRYGYTF. For the CDR3, the DNA is TGTGCCAGCAGTTCAGGGCGGCGCTATGGCTACACCTTC.

The gene calls are TRBV18 and TRBJ1-5, with D perhaps matching TRBD1 (5 bases). The V end lost 1 base, the J end lost 4 bases, and 5 bases lay between the germline ends. Germline loops: CDR1 KGHSH, CDR2 LQKENI. The CDR3 is made up of 13 amino acids. Written as DNA, the CDR3 is TGTGCCAGCTCACCACAGGGGAATCAGCCCCAGCATTTT. Translated, it gives CASSPQGNQPQHF.

The chain employs TRBV28 and TRBJ2-1, with 8 bases fitting TRBD2. V trimming: 6 bases; J trimming: 6 bases; junction bases outside the gene matches: 7. The CDR3 contains 14 residues. CDR1 is MDHEN and CDR2 is SYDVKM in the germline V gene. Here the CDR3 reads CASSQRTSSNEQFF. In DNA form, the CDR3 reads TGTGCCAGCAGCCAACGGACTAGCAGCAATGAGCAGTTCTTC.

The chain carries TRBV3-1 (or the pseudogene TRBV3-2) and TRBJ1-2; weak D call: TRBD1 (6 bases). From germline, CDR1 is LGHDT and CDR2 YNNKEL (reference sequence). V lost 3 bases to trimming and J lost 4 bases, with 15 bases between them. The CDR3 runs 15 residues. Here the CDR3 reads CASSHHRARGYGYTF. DNA for the CDR3: TGTGCCAGCAGCCATCACAGGGCACGGGGCTATGGCTACACCTTC.

V usage is TRBV19 and J usage is TRBJ2-2; 12 bases line up with TRBD2. This CDR3 is built from 15 residues. V was clipped by 5 bases and J by 6 bases; unmatched bases: 4. Germline V CDR1 and CDR2: LNHDA, SQIVND (reference sequence). CDR3 region: CASSPSGGAAGELFF. The CDR3 DNA reads TGTGCCAGTAGTCCTAGCGGGGGGGCCGCCGGGGAGCTGTTTTTT.

The chain carries TRBV7-9 and TRBJ2-7, with D possibly TRBD2 on 6 matching bases. V was cut by 4 bases and J by 3 bases, with 13 bases left in between. Germline loops: CDR1 SEHNR, CDR2 FQNEAQ (reference sequence). This CDR3 is 14 amino acids long. The CDR3 loop is CASSSTGTHYEQYF. DNA for the CDR3: TGTGCCAGCAGCTCCACCGGGACTCACTACGAGCAGTACTTC.

This chain joins TRBV7-6 and TRBJ1-2; the D is unclear. The germline gives CDR1 SGHVS, CDR2 FNYEAQ. V was clipped by 5 bases and J by 0 bases, with 13 bases between them. CDR3 length equals 15 residues. The CDR3 loop is CASSPTLRANYGYTF. DNA of the CDR3: TGTGCCAGCAGCCCCACCCTCCGAGCTAACTATGGCTACACCTTC.

The chain combines TRBV7-9 with TRBJ1-2; 9 bases line up with TRBD1. Germline V gives CDR1 SEHNR, CDR2 FQNEAQ (reference sequence). The CDR3 length is 13 residues. V trimming: 4 bases; J trimming: 5 bases; junction bases outside the gene matches: 2. CDR3 in amino acids: CASSSGQGYGYTF. In DNA form, the CDR3 reads TGTGCCAGCAGCTCGGGACAGGGTTATGGCTACACCTTC.

The V gene is TRBV4-1, the J gene TRBJ2-7; 9 positions agree with TRBD1. The germline CDR1 and CDR2 sequences are MGHRA and YSYEKL. Unmatched junction bases numbered 4, after V lost 3 bases and J lost 4 bases. This CDR3 region has 14 residues. This chain's CDR3 is CASSHRDREYEQYF. In DNA, the CDR3 is TGCGCCAGCAGCCACCGGGACAGGGAGTACGAGCAGTACTTC.

The genes are TRBV30 and TRBJ1-5; D not certain. Germline V gene lookup returns CDR1 GTSNPN and CDR2 SVGIG (reference sequence). Between the trimmed V and J ends, which lost 2 bases and 1 base, there was a span of 18 bases. The length of the CDR3 is 17 residues. CDR3 in amino acids: CAWSSVFDTASNQPQHF. The CDR3 DNA reads as TGTGCCTGGAGTTCGGTATTTGACACCGCGAGCAATCAGCCCCAGCATTTT.

This clone is a singleton in its sample. The chain joins TRBV4-1 to TRBJ1-6; the match to TRBD1 covers 9 bases. CDR1 is MGHRA, CDR2 YSYEKL, per germline. This CDR3 region has 17 residues. The junction had 13 bases not matched to a gene; V was cut back by 4 bases and J by 9 bases. CDR3 in DNA: TGCGCCAGCAGCCGGGACTCCGGGACAGGGCTGAGTTCACCCCTCCACTTT. It specifies CASSRDSGTGLSSPLHF.

The chain couples TRBV3-1 (or the pseudogene TRBV3-2) to TRBJ1-2; 8 bases map to TRBD1. Germline trimming cut 1 base from V and 2 bases from J; bases unmatched to any gene: 3. There are 15 residues in the CDR3. Germline-derived CDR1 and CDR2 are LGHDT and YNNKEL (reference sequence). CDR3 amino acids: CASSQGQGANYGYTF. The CDR3 DNA reads as TGTGCCAGCAGCCAAGGGCAGGGGGCCAACTATGGCTACACCTTC.

The J gene is TRBJ2-1, the V gene TRBV5-8, with D perhaps matching TRBD1 (6 bases). V was clipped by 4 bases and J by 0 bases, with 14 bases between them. The CDR3 runs 16 residues. Germline V gives CDR1 SGHTS, CDR2 YDEGEE. In nucleotides, the CDR3 is TGTGCCAGCAGCACCGGACAGTTTAGCTCCTACAATGAGCAGTTCTTC. It yields the protein CASSTGQFSSYNEQFF.

The chain joins TRBV3-1 (or the pseudogene TRBV3-2) to TRBJ1-2, with 7 positions matching TRBD1. This CDR3 spans 14 amino acids. J gave up 8 bases and V 4 bases, and 10 bases lay outside the gene matches. Germline V gene sequence: CDR1 LGHDT, CDR2 YNNKEL (reference sequence). DNA of the CDR3: TGTGCCAGCAGCCGCTCCCGGGACAGAGTCGGCTACACCTTC. Translating it yields CASSRSRDRVGYTF.